A selection of T cell receptor beta chains follows, all from one sample in a study of draining lymph node invasion in breast cancer. TCRdb ran MiXCR on the bulk RNA-seq reads and lists one entry per CDR3 protein. In the table there are around 1,300 distinct CDR3 sequences, about 64% of which are singletons. What was sequenced was sorted memory CD4+ effector T cells from the tumor. These receptors came from a female donor with luminal breast cancer. The CDR3 runs from the conserved cysteine through the conserved F or W. Fields, in order: D gene, clone size, V gene, J gene, CDR3 DNA, CDR3 protein. D genes are given only for firm matches. A clone size is listed for some rows: how often the clone was seen (once, few, many), or a class if it is expanded.

NA	NA	TRBV5-1	TRBJ2-7	TGCGCCAGCAGCTTGGTTGGGCGGACCTACGAGCAGTACTTC	CASSLVGRTYEQYF
NA	NA	TRBV25-1	TRBJ1-4	TGTGCCAGCAGTGGCTCGAGGGGCCGGGAAAAACAGTTTTTT	CASSGSRGREKQFF
NA	NA	TRBV11-2	TRBJ2-5	TGTGCCAGCAGCACGGAAGGGACCCCCCGGACCCAGTACTTC	CASSTEGTPRTQYF
NA	hyperexpanded	TRBV12-3/TRBV12-4	TRBJ1-1	TGTGCCAGCAGTTGGCAGGGGAACACTGAAGCTTTCTTT	CASSWQGNTEAFF
NA	NA	TRBV12-3/TRBV12-4	TRBJ1-1	TGTGCCAGCAGGACAGTGAACACTGAAGCTTTCTTT	CASRTVNTEAFF
NA	few	TRBV7-9	TRBJ1-1	TGTGCCAGCAGCTCCTGGCCCCTTGGGGGCACTGAAGCTTTCTTT	CASSSWPLGGTEAFF
TRBD1	NA	TRBV6-5	TRBJ2-4	TGTGCCAGCAGTAAAACAGGGGAATGGACCAAAAACATTCAGTACTTC	CASSKTGEWTKNIQYF
NA	NA	TRBV27	TRBJ1-2	TGTGCCAGCAGTCGGGTATCGGCTAACTTTGGTGGCTACACCTTC	CASSRVSANFGGYTF
NA	NA	TRBV4-2	TRBJ2-2	TGTGCCCGCAGCCGGCCGGGTATGACCGGGGAGCTGTTTTTT	CARSRPGMTGELFF
NA	few	TRBV2	TRBJ1-3	TGTGCCAGCAGCGGAGCCAGGGTTGATGGAAACACCATATATTTT	CASSGARVDGNTIYF
NA	NA	TRBV9	TRBJ2-1	TGTGCCAGCAGCTATAACGACAATGAGCAGTTCTTC	CASSYNDNEQFF
NA	NA	TRBV19	TRBJ1-1	TGTGCCAGTAGTATTTTGGGACGTCGGACTGAAGCTTTCTTT	CASSILGRRTEAFF
NA	few	TRBV5-1	TRBJ2-3	TGCGCCAGCAGCCCAGACTCTGGTACGCAGTATTTT	CASSPDSGTQYF
NA	few	TRBV5-1	TRBJ2-6	TGCGCCAGCAGCTTTCAGGTCGCCGGGACTGGGGCCAACGTCCTGACTTTC	CASSFQVAGTGANVLTF
NA	few	TRBV3-1	TRBJ2-1	TGTGCCAGCAGCCCGACTAGTACGAGCTCCTACAATGAGCAGTTCTTC	CASSPTSTSSYNEQFF
NA	NA	TRBV12-3/TRBV12-4	TRBJ2-7	TGTGCCAGCAGGCTTAGCTCCTACGAGCAGTACTTC	CASRLSSYEQYF
TRBD1	NA	TRBV20-1	TRBJ1-1	TGCAGTGCTATGACAGGGGCGAACACTGAAGCTTTCTTT	CSAMTGANTEAFF
NA	NA	TRBV12-3/TRBV12-4	TRBJ1-5	TGTGCCAGCACCGGGGACGGAGACAATCAGCCCCAGCATTTT	CASTGDGDNQPQHF
TRBD1	few	TRBV19	TRBJ2-2	TGTGCCGCCCGTGGACAGGGTTGGACCGGGGAGCTGTTTTTT	CAARGQGWTGELFF
NA	few	TRBV12-3/TRBV12-4	TRBJ2-2	TGTGCCAGCAGTTTATCTAGTTCGCCGTCGACCACCGGGGAGCTGTTTTTT	CASSLSSSPSTTGELFF
NA	NA	TRBV29-1	TRBJ1-3	TGCAGCGTTGAGAAAGGGAGGGACACCATATATTTT	CSVEKGRDTIYF
NA	NA	TRBV29-1	TRBJ1-1	TGCAGCGTTGTGGGGAACACTGAAGCTTTCTTT	CSVVGNTEAFF
NA	NA	TRBV6-2/TRBV6-3	TRBJ1-6	TGTGCCAGCAAGGTGGGGACCTATAATTCACCCCTCCACTTT	CASKVGTYNSPLHF
NA	NA	TRBV7-2	TRBJ2-7	TGTGCCAGCAGTCCTACGGGCCCGTACGAGCAGTACTTC	CASSPTGPYEQYF
TRBD1	NA	TRBV20-1	TRBJ1-4	TGCAGTGCTAGAGAGGTCCAGGGGACAGCTAATGAAAAACTGTTTTTT	CSAREVQGTANEKLFF
TRBD1	few	TRBV5-1	TRBJ1-1	TGCGCCAGCAGCCTACGGTTGGACAGGGGATCTGAAGCTTTCTTT	CASSLRLDRGSEAFF
NA	NA	TRBV20-1	TRBJ2-7	TGCAGTGCCCCCTCCCAGGGTGGCTACGAGCAGTACTTC	CSAPSQGGYEQYF
TRBD1	NA	TRBV7-2	TRBJ1-1	TGTGCCAGCAGCTTCGGGACAGGGATCCTTGGCACTGAAGCTTTCTTT	CASSFGTGILGTEAFF
TRBD1	NA	TRBV5-1	TRBJ1-2	TGCGCCAGCAGCTTGGACACGGGACAGGGTGGCTACACCTTC	CASSLDTGQGGYTF
NA	NA	TRBV4-2	TRBJ2-3	TGTGCCAGCAGCCAAGAAGGGGGGGGAGATACGCAGTATTTT	CASSQEGGGDTQYF
NA	NA	TRBV12-3/TRBV12-4	TRBJ2-5	TGTGCCAGCAGCCGGAGACAGGGAGGAGGAGAGACCCAGTACTTC	CASSRRQGGGETQYF
NA	NA	TRBV14	TRBJ1-3	TGTGCCAGCAGCCCAACCCGGACAGTTTATTGGGGAAACACCATATATTTT	CASSPTRTVYWGNTIYF
NA	NA	TRBV5-1	TRBJ1-1	TGCGCCAGCAGCTTCAATGAGGGCACTGAAGCTTTCTTT	CASSFNEGTEAFF
NA	once	TRBV6-6	TRBJ1-1	TGTGCCAGCAGAAAAGAGGGAATCACTGAAGCTTTCTTT	CASRKEGITEAFF